The clone carrying this T cell receptor beta chain is medium-sized by share. Antigen: not known. The data stem from a study of glioma-infiltrating T cells. Study outcomes and limitations: Non-neoplastic patients had below-expected tissue-blood divergence, while all gliomas exceeded expectation. Tissue and blood shared very few CDR3 sequences.

The iRepertoire nested amplicon-rescue multiplex PCR amplified TCR alpha and beta CDR3s from RNA. For one-step reverse transcription and amplification, roughly 85-450 ng of tissue mRNA or PBMC total RNA was used. MiXCR, run by TCRdb on the multiplex PCR reads, gives a single entry per CDR3 protein. The sample records approximately 12,000 distinct CDR3 sequences, less than 30% being singletons. Germline CDR1 is MNHNY and CDR2 is SVGAGI (reference sequence). Trimming shortened V by 2 bases and J by 1 base, and 9 bases separated the two germline ends. This CDR3 is 15 amino acids long. What was sequenced was glioma tissue, nonneoplastic brain tissue, or PBMCs (not recorded which). This chain links TRBV6-6 with TRBJ1-5; maybe TRBD1 (5 bases). The origin of this receptor is a human donor with low-grade glioma or glioblastoma, undergoing nonglioma brain surgery, or in good health (not recorded which). The CDR3 spells CASSYARESNQPQHF. The CDR3 DNA sequence: TGTGCCAGCAGTTACGCCAGGGAAAGCAATCAGCCCCAGCATTTT.